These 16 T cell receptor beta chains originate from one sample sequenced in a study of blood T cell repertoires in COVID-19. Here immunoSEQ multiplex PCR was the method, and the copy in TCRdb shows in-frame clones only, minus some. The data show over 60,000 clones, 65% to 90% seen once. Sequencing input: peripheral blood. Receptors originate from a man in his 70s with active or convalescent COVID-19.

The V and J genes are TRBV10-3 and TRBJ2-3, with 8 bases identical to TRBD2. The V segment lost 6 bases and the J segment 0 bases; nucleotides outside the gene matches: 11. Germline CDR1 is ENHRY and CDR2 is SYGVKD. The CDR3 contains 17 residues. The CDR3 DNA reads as TGTGCCATCAGGGCCCCTCAAGCGGGGGAGAGCACAGATACGCAGTATTTT. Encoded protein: CAIRAPQAGESTDTQYF.

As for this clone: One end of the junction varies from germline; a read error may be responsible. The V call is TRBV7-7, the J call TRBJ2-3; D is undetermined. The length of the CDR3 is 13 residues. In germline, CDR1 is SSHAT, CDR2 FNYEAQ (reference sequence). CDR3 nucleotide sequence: TGTGCTAGCAGCTGGAGAAGCACAGATACGCAGTATTTT. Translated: CASSWRSTDTQYF. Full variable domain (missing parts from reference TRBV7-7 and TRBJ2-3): GAGVSQSPRYKVTKRGQDVTLRCDPISSHATLYWYQQALGQGPEFLTYFNYEAQPDKSGLPSDRFSAERPEGSISTLTIQRTEQRDSAMYRCASSWRSTDTQYFGPGTRLTVL.

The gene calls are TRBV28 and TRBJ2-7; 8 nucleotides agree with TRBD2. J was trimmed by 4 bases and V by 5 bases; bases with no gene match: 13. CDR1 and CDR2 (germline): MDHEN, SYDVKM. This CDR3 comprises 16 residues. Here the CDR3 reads CASSPLGREVGYEQYF. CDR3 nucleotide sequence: TGTGCCAGCAGTCCCCTGGGGCGGGAGGTCGGGTACGAGCAGTACTTC.

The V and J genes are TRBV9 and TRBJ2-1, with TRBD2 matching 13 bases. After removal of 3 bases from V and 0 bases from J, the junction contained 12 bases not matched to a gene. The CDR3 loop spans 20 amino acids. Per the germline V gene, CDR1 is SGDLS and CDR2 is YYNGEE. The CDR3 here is CASSDRRTSGSGSSYNEQFF. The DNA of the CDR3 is TGTGCCAGCAGCGACCGGAGGACTAGCGGGAGCGGAAGCTCCTACAATGAGCAGTTCTTC.

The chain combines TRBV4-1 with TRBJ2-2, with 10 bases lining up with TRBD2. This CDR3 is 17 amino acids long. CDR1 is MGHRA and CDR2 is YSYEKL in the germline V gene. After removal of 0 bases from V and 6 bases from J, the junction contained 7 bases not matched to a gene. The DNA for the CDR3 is TGCGCCAGCAGCCAAGATAGTCTAGCGGGAGTAGCCGGGGAGCTGTTTTTT. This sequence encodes CASSQDSLAGVAGELFF.

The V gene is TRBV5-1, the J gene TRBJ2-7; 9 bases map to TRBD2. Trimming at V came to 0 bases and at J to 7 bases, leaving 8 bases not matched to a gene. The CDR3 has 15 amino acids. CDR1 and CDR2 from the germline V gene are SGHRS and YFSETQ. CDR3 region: CASSLGIAGVEEQYF. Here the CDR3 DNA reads TGCGCCAGCAGCTTGGGTATAGCGGGAGTTGAGGAGCAGTACTTC.

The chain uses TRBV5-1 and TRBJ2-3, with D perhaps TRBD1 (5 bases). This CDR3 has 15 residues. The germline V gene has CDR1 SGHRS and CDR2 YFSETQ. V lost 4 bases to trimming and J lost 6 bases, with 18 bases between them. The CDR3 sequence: CASSTGVHLVDTQYF. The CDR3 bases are TGCGCCAGCAGCACAGGAGTACATTTGGTTGATACGCAGTATTTT.

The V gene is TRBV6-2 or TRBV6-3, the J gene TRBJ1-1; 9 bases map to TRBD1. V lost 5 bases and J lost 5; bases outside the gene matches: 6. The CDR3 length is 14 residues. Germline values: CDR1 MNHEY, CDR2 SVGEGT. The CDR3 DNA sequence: TGTGCCAGCAGTCCACAGGGGGCATGGACTGAAGCTTTCTTT. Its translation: CASSPQGAWTEAFF.

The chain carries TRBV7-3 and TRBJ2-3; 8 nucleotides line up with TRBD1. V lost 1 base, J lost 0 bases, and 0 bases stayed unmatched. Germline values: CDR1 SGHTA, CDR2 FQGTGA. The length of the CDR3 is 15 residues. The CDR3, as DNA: TGTGCCAGCAGCTTAAGGGACAGGAGCACAGATACGCAGTATTTT. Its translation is CASSLRDRSTDTQYF.

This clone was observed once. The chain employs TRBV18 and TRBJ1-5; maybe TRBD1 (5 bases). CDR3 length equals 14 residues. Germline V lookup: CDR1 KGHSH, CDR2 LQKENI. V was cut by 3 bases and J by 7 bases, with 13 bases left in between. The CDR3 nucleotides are TGTGCCAGCTCACCTGGGCAGGGTACGCAGCCCCAGCATTTT. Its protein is CASSPGQGTQPQHF. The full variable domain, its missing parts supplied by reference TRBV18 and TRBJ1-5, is NAGVMQNPRHLVRRRGQEARLRCSPMKGHSHVYWYRQLPEEGLKFMVYLQKENIIDESGMPKERFSAEFPKEGPSILRIQQVVRGDSAAYFCASSPGQGTQPQHFGDGTRLSIL.

The CDR3 nucleotides are TGTGCCAGCCAGAGACAGGGGACCACTGAAGCTTTCTTT. Translation: CASQRQGTTEAFF. The chain links TRBV27 to TRBJ1-1, with 8 bases lining up with TRBD1. V shed 8 bases, J shed 4 bases, and the junction held 6 bases outside the gene matches. This CDR3 region has 13 residues. Germline loops: CDR1 MNHEY, CDR2 SMNVEV (reference sequence).

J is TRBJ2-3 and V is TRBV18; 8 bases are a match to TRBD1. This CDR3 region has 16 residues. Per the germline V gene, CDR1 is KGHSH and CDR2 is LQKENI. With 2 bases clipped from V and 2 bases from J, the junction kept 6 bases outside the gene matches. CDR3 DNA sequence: TGTGCCAGCTCACCAACCCAGGGGGCGTTCACAGATACGCAGTATTTT. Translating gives CASSPTQGAFTDTQYF.

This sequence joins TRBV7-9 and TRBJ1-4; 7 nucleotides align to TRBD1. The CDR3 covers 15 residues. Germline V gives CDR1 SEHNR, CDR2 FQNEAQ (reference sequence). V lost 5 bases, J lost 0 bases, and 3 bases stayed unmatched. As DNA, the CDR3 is TGTGCCAGCAGCACAGGGGCCACAACTAATGAAAAACTGTTTTTT. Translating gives CASSTGATTNEKLFF.

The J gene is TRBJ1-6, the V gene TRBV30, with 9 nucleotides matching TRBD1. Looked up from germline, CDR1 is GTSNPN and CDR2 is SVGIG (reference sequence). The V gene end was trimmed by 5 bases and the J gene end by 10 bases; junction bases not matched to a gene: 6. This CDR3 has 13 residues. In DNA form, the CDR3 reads TGTGCCTGGGAGCCGGACAGGGGCTCACCCCTCCACTTT. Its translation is CAWEPDRGSPLHF.

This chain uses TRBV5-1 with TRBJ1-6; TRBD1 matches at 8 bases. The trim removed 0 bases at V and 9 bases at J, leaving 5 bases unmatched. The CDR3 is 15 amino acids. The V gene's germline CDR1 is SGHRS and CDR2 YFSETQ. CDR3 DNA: TGCGCCAGCAGCTTGGAACAGGGGGTGGGTTCACCCCTCCACTTT. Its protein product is CASSLEQGVGSPLHF.

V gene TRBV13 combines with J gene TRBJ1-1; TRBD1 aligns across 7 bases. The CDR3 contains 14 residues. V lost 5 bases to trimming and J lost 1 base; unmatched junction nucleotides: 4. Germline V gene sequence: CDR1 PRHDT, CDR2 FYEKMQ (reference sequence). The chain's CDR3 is CASSRGLGNTEAFF. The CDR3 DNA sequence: TGTGCCAGCAGCAGGGGGCTGGGGAACACTGAAGCTTTCTTT.